A selection of T cell receptor beta chains follows, all from one sample in a study of OX40 agonist ivuxolimab in advanced cancers. TCRdb's table, derived via immunoSEQ multiplex PCR, lists solely in-frame clones and lacks some. The sample shows 50,000 or so clones, 80% to 95% of them seen only once. The input for sequencing was CD4+ or CD8+ T cells sorted from blood, taken in a trial of the OX40 agonist ivuxolimab. All receptors derive from an adult with an advanced solid tumor such as melanoma, head and neck, liver or kidney cancer. Both conserved end residues are part of each CDR3. A D gene is named only where the DNA matches it firmly. Not all rows give a size; the values are once, few, many and, for expanded clones, a class.

v_gene	j_gene	d_gene	abundance	CDR3nt	CDR3aa
TRBV7-2	TRBJ1-5	TRBD1	few	TGTGCCAGCAGCTTAGCTTTGGGCAGGGGGCATCAGCCCCAGCATTTT	CASSLALGRGHQPQHF
TRBV5-1	TRBJ2-6	-	-	TGCGCCAGGAGATGGCTGTCTGGGGCCAACGTCCTGACTTTC	CARRWLSGANVLTF
TRBV5-4	TRBJ2-5	-	-	TGTGCCAGCAGCCCTCTGGTGGGAGAGACCCAGTACTTC	CASSPLVGETQYF
TRBV5-1	TRBJ2-3	-	once	TGCGCCAGCAGGATGGGGACAGATACGCAGTATTTT	CASRMGTDTQYF
TRBV18	TRBJ1-2	-	-	TGTGCCAGCTCACGGGACCGGTATGGCTACACCTTC	CASSRDRYGYTF
TRBV2	TRBJ1-5	-	-	TGTGCCAGCAGTGAAAGGCAGTTAGGTCAGCCCCAGCATTTT	CASSERQLGQPQHF
TRBV13	TRBJ1-4	TRBD1	-	TGTGCCAGCAGCCTGACAGCCGGGACAGGGGGCACAACTAATGAAAAACTGTTTTTT	CASSLTAGTGGTTNEKLFF
TRBV18	TRBJ2-7	TRBD1	-	TGTGCCAGCTCACCAGTACCGGGACAGAGCTACGAGCAGTACTTC	CASSPVPGQSYEQYF
TRBV10-3	TRBJ2-3	-	-	TGTGCCATCAAGCTAGGGACCAGTGGGGTCACAGATACGCAGTATTTT	CAIKLGTSGVTDTQYF
TRBV29-1	TRBJ2-7	-	-	TGCAGCGTTGAGGTAACAGGAACTGAGCAGTACTTC	CSVEVTGTEQYF
TRBV11-1	TRBJ1-3	-	-	TGTGCCAGCAGCTCCGCTGGAAACACCATATATTTT	CASSSAGNTIYF
TRBV15	TRBJ2-7	-	-	TGTGCCACGGCCCCCTCCCGATGGAGCGAGCAGTACTTC	CATAPSRWSEQYF
TRBV27	TRBJ2-3	-	-	TGTGCCAGCAGTTTATCCCCTAGCGATAGCACAGATACGCAGTATTTT	CASSLSPSDSTDTQYF
TRBV7-3	TRBJ2-1	TRBD1	-	TGTGCCAGCAGCCCCCAGAAGGGGCTCAGGGGGGAGCAGTTCTTC	CASSPQKGLRGEQFF
TRBV5-4	TRBJ2-2	TRBD2	-	TGTGCCAGCAGCTTGCCTAGCGGGGGCTCTACCGGGGAGCTGTTTTTT	CASSLPSGGSTGELFF